One and the same sample provided the 32 T cell receptor beta chains below, sequenced in a study of neurological immune-mediated disorders. Regarding time point: longitudinal time-point 1 (baseline). In TCRdb, the 5' RACE reads were re-called with MiXCR into one record per CDR3 protein. Of approximately 49,000 distinct CDR3 sequences listed, 9% to 10% are singletons. Sequencing was done on a sample of PBMCs. The receptors here all came from a woman between 40 and 55 years old in good health.

This clonotype was recorded many times. The chain has TRBV5-1 and TRBJ2-2, with a possible D match to TRBD2 (7 bases). Germline CDR1 SGHRS, CDR2 YFSETQ. Trimming stripped 1 base from V and 5 bases from J, with 12 bases between. The CDR3 spans 15 residues. Written as DNA, the CDR3 is TGCGCCAGCAGCTTGCCGGGGGGCGAGACCGGGGAGCTGTTTTTT. Its protein is CASSLPGGETGELFF.

This clonotype was recorded many times. The chain joins TRBV12-3 or TRBV12-4 to TRBJ2-7; 10 bases are shared with TRBD2. The length of the CDR3 is 14 residues. V was pared by 4 bases and J by 7 bases, with 7 bases of the junction left unmatched. DNA for the CDR3: TGTGCCAGCAGTTCCCTAGCGGGGGCGGGGGAGCAGTACTTC. It codes for CASSSLAGAGEQYF.

At least ten counts were recorded for this clonotype. The chain recombines TRBV5-1 with TRBJ2-1; 9 positions agree with TRBD2. The germline V gene encodes CDR1 SGHRS and CDR2 YFSETQ. CDR3 size: 18 residues. V lost 0 bases and J lost 0; bases outside the gene matches: 7. CDR3 sequence (DNA): TGCGCCAGCAGCTTGGCGGCTAGCGGGACTAGCTCCTACAATGAGCAGTTCTTC. This codes for CASSLAASGTSSYNEQFF.

In this sample, this clonotype turned up many times. The chain recombines TRBV11-2 with TRBJ1-1; D is unresolved. The CDR3 sequence is 16 residues long. Looked up from germline, CDR1 is SGHAT and CDR2 is FQNNGV. Between the trimmed V and J ends, which lost 5 bases and 4 bases, there was a span of 20 bases. CDR3 in amino acids: CASSRFLGSRGTEAFF. CDR3 nucleotide sequence: TGTGCCAGCAGCCGTTTCCTGGGCAGCCGAGGCACTGAAGCTTTCTTT.

This clonotype came up many times. This rearrangement joins TRBV6-2 or TRBV6-3 to TRBJ1-5; no definite D call. V was clipped by 6 bases and J by 9 bases, with 18 bases between them. The CDR3 is made up of 14 amino acids. Germline V gene lookup returns CDR1 MNHEY and CDR2 SVGEGT. The CDR3 is CASRPFGSTGPQHF. For the CDR3, the DNA is TGTGCCAGCAGGCCATTCGGCAGCACCGGGCCCCAGCATTTT.

This clonotype occurred many times. The rearrangement links TRBV6-5 to TRBJ2-3; possibly TRBD2 for D (6 bases). The CDR3 is 13 residues long. Germline CDR1 MNHEY, CDR2 SVGAGI. Between the trimmed V and J ends, which lost 5 bases and 6 bases, there was a span of 12 bases. CDR3 bases: TGTGCCAGCAGTGTCGCTAGCGTCGATACGCAGTATTTT. This sequence encodes CASSVASVDTQYF.

This clonotype was detected many times. V usage is TRBV30 and J usage is TRBJ2-3; 8 positions agree with TRBD2. Trimming at V came to 1 base and at J to 2 bases, leaving 5 bases not matched to a gene. The germline CDR1 and CDR2 sequences are GTSNPN and SVGIG (reference sequence). This CDR3 region has 15 residues. This chain's CDR3 is CAWSAGGGHTDTQYF. The CDR3 DNA follows: TGTGCCTGGAGTGCCGGGGGGGGACACACAGATACGCAGTATTTT.

This clonotype was observed a handful of times. J is TRBJ2-1 and V is TRBV21-1; no DNA check was done on the table's D call, TRBD1. TRBV21-1 counts as a pseudogene. The CDR3 consists of 18 residues. The CDR3 DNA sequence: TGTGCCAGCAGCAAAGCTAGGGGCAACCCTATGATCTACAATGAGCAGTTCTTC. Translation: CASSKARGNPMIYNEQFF.

This clonotype was observed at least ten times. The CDR3 DNA sequence: TGCGCCAGCAGCCCCCGGGCGGTCCCTAGCACAGATACGCAGTATTTT. Translation gives CASSPRAVPSTDTQYF. V usage is TRBV5-1 and J usage is TRBJ2-3, with unresolved D. V lost 4 bases and J 0 bases, leaving 15 bases between the germline ends. The CDR3 runs to 16 residues. The germline V gene has CDR1 SGHRS and CDR2 YFSETQ.

This clonotype was picked up many times. The chain uses TRBV10-3 and TRBJ2-3; 13 bases fit TRBD2. V trimming: 0 bases; J trimming: 1 base; junction bases outside the gene matches: 7. The CDR3 sequence is 19 residues long. In germline, CDR1 is ENHRY, CDR2 SYGVKD. CDR3 in DNA: TGTGCCATCAGTGAGTCGCACGGGACTAGCGGGGTCGGCACAGATACGCAGTATTTT. This codes for CAISESHGTSGVGTDTQYF.

Ten or more counts support this clonotype. This rearrangement joins TRBV4-1 to TRBJ2-7, with TRBD2 matching 7 bases. There are 16 residues in the CDR3. Germline CDR1 MGHRA, CDR2 YSYEKL. With 0 bases clipped from V and 7 bases from J, the junction kept 12 bases outside the gene matches. The CDR3 sequence: CASSQDKLAVGGEQYF. CDR3 sequence (DNA): TGCGCCAGCAGCCAAGATAAGCTAGCGGTGGGAGGGGAGCAGTACTTC.

The V gene is TRBV5-4, the J gene TRBJ2-1; TRBD2 aligns across 8 bases. The length of the CDR3 is 14 residues. V dropped 4 bases and J dropped 6; count of bases not matched to a gene: 6. Germline CDR1 reads SGHNT; CDR2 reads YYREEE (reference sequence). CDR3 DNA sequence: TGTGCCAGCAGCCCCGGGACTAGACCCAATGAGCAGTTCTTC. Its translation: CASSPGTRPNEQFF.

This clonotype was found many times. This chain connects TRBV7-8 to TRBJ2-7, with D perhaps TRBD1 or TRBD2 (6 bases each). This CDR3 contains 13 residues. Germline assignment: CDR1 SGHVS and CDR2 FQNEAQ. Trimming stripped 3 bases from V and 9 bases from J, with 15 bases between. DNA of the CDR3: TGTGCCAGCAGCTTCGGGGGCAAACCGGGGCAGTACTTC. It specifies CASSFGGKPGQYF. Full variable domain (missing parts from reference TRBV7-8 and TRBJ2-7): GAGVSQSPRYKVAKRGQDVALRCDPISGHVSLFWYQQALGQGPEFLTYFQNEAQLDKSGLPSDRFFAERPEGSVSTLKIQRTQQEDSAVYLCASSFGGKPGQYFGPGTRLTVT.

At least ten counts were recorded for this clonotype. The chain combines TRBV18 with TRBJ1-4; tentative D call: TRBD1 (5 bases). V lost 4 bases, J lost 3 bases, and 15 bases lay in between. The CDR3 extends over 16 amino acids. The V gene's germline CDR1 is KGHSH and CDR2 LQKENI. The CDR3 loop is CASSLSSGPSNEKLFF. CDR3 nucleotide sequence: TGTGCCAGCTCACTTTCCTCGGGACCCTCTAATGAAAAACTGTTTTTT.

This clonotype was seen repeatedly, ten times or more. In DNA, the CDR3 is TGTGCCAGCAGCGTAGGGTACAAGTTGAACACCGGGGAGCTGTTTTTT. It translates to CASSVGYKLNTGELFF. The chain carries TRBV9 and TRBJ2-2; D is unclear. The CDR3 covers 16 residues. CDR1 and CDR2 from the germline V gene are SGDLS and YYNGEE. Trimming removed 0 bases from V and 1 base from J, with 10 bases in between.

This clonotype was seen at least ten times. The genes are TRBV7-3 and TRBJ2-3; no definite D call. Between the trimmed V and J ends, which lost 6 bases and 0 bases, there was a span of 10 bases. The CDR3 is 14 amino acids. Germline V gene data show CDR1 as SGHTA and CDR2 as FQGTGA. Here the CDR3 reads CASSPAHSTDTQYF. In DNA, the CDR3 is TGTGCCAGCAGTCCAGCCCATAGCACAGATACGCAGTATTTT.

This clonotype has a count of ten or more. The J gene is TRBJ2-1, the V gene TRBV24-1; 9 bases line up with TRBD2. The V gene end was trimmed by 0 bases and the J gene end by 9 bases; junction bases not matched to a gene: 5. This CDR3 comprises 15 residues. The germline CDR1 and CDR2 sequences are KGHDR and SFDVKD. In DNA form, the CDR3 reads TGTGCCACCAGTGATTTGATGGCGGGAGGGAGTGAGCAGTTCTTC. It yields the protein CATSDLMAGGSEQFF.

Ten or more counts support this clonotype. V usage is TRBV9 and J usage is TRBJ2-2; 10 bases agree with TRBD2. This CDR3 is 17 amino acids long. The germline CDR1 and CDR2 sequences are SGDLS and YYNGEE. Unmatched junction bases numbered 4, after V lost 0 bases and J lost 2 bases. CDR3 in amino acids: CASSVEGLAANTGELFF. DNA of the CDR3: TGTGCCAGCAGCGTAGAAGGACTAGCGGCAAACACCGGGGAGCTGTTTTTT.

V and J are TRBV19 and TRBJ2-1; the match to TRBD1 covers 8 bases. With V trimmed by 4 bases and J by 8 bases, 10 bases remained unmatched. Germline CDR1 is LNHDA and CDR2 is SQIVND (reference sequence). The CDR3 runs 15 residues. The CDR3 loop reads CASSTSDRAVDEQFF. CDR3 DNA sequence: TGTGCCAGTAGTACATCGGACAGGGCAGTCGATGAGCAGTTCTTC. Combining the CDR3 with reference TRBV19 and TRBJ2-1 gives the whole variable domain DGGITQSPKYLFRKEGQNVTLSCEQNLNHDAMYWYRQDPGQGLRLIYYSQIVNDFQKGDIAEGYSVSREKKESFPLTVTSAQKNPTAFYLCASSTSDRAVDEQFFGPGTRLTVL.

This clonotype was seen ten or more times. The V gene is TRBV10-3, the J gene TRBJ1-2; no reliable D call. CDR1 is ENHRY and CDR2 is SYGVKD in the germline V gene. The CDR3 loop spans 13 amino acids. V was pared by 6 bases and J by 2 bases, with 10 bases between. In DNA form, the CDR3 reads TGTGCCATCAGCGTCGCCGGCAACTATGGCTACACCTTC. Translating gives CAISVAGNYGYTF.

This clonotype has at least ten counts. The chain uses TRBV7-8 and TRBJ2-1, with D possibly matching TRBD2 (6 bases). This CDR3 contains 17 residues. Trimming left V 3 bases short and J 5 bases short, with 20 bases between. Per germline, CDR1 SGHVS and CDR2 FQNEAQ. CDR3: CASSFVVGVGGNNEQFF. CDR3 in DNA: TGTGCCAGCAGCTTCGTCGTCGGGGTGGGGGGAAACAATGAGCAGTTCTTC.

The CDR3 region is CASSISGYAEQFF. In nucleotides, the CDR3 is TGTGCCAGTAGTATATCAGGGTATGCTGAGCAGTTCTTC. The chain carries TRBV19 and TRBJ2-1; possibly TRBD1 for D (5 bases). The germline V gene encodes CDR1 LNHDA and CDR2 SQIVND (reference sequence). This CDR3 comprises 13 residues. The V and J ends lost 2 bases and 9 bases respectively, with 11 bases between them.

This clonotype was seen at least ten times. The CDR3 sequence: CASSLWGEETQYF. DNA of the CDR3: TGTGCCAGCAGCTTATGGGGGGAAGAGACCCAGTACTTC. The chain employs TRBV7-9 and TRBJ2-5, with TRBD2 as a possible D gene (6 bases). Germline V CDR1 and CDR2: SEHNR, FQNEAQ (reference sequence). V shed 2 bases and J shed 3 bases, with 7 bases lying between them. The CDR3 runs 13 residues.

This clonotype was seen at least ten times. One end of the junction varies from germline; a read error may be responsible. The chain couples TRBV7-2 to TRBJ2-3, with 16 bases aligning to TRBD2. The CDR3 contains 15 residues. The germline CDR1 and CDR2 sequences are SGHTA and FQGNSA. The CDR3: CASSLVVGTSGRASF. In nucleotides, the CDR3 is TGTGCCAGCAGCTTAGTCGTTGGGACTAGCGGGAGGGCGTCGTTT.

This clonotype has ten or more counts. The rearrangement links TRBV12-3 or TRBV12-4 to TRBJ1-5; 9 nucleotides match TRBD1. Losses at the gene ends were 8 bases for V and 2 bases for J; bases not matched to a gene: 4. The CDR3 is 14 amino acids. CDR3 bases: TGTGCCAGCCAAAGGACAGGGGGCAATCAGCCCCAGCATTTT. Its protein product is CASQRTGGNQPQHF.

A remark on this clonotype: This may stem from a read error, because a much larger clone lies one nucleotide away. The chain uses TRBV18 and TRBJ1-5; TRBD1 matches 7 bases. Germline-derived CDR1 and CDR2 are KGHSH and LQKENI. V shed 2 bases and J 8 bases; nucleotides not matched to a gene: 3. The CDR3 is 13 amino acids. This CDR3 is CASSPTGDKPQHF. The CDR3 nucleotides read TGTGCCAGCTCACCAACAGGGGATAAGCCCCAGCATTTT.

There are many counts of this clonotype. J is TRBJ2-1 and V is TRBV7-2; 11 positions match TRBD2. V dropped 5 bases and J dropped 15; count of bases not matched to a gene: 6. The CDR3 consists of 12 residues. Germline CDR1 is SGHTA and CDR2 is FQGNSA. CDR3 amino acids: CASSRTSGSGFF. The DNA for the CDR3 is TGTGCCAGCAGCCGTACTAGCGGGAGCGGGTTCTTC.

This clonotype was picked up many times. This chain joins TRBV9 and TRBJ2-7, with D possibly called TRBD1 or TRBD2 (5 bases each). CDR3 length: 17 amino acids. Trimming cost V 3 bases and J 2 bases, with 21 bases left between them. Germline CDR1 reads SGDLS; CDR2 reads YYNGEE. The CDR3 region has the DNA TGTGCCAGCAGCGATGGGACCTTCGGAACTGTCCCCTACGAGCAGTACTTC. It translates to CASSDGTFGTVPYEQYF.

This clonotype was found many times. V usage is TRBV7-2 and J usage is TRBJ1-1; D may be TRBD1 (6 bases). Per the germline V gene, CDR1 is SGHTA and CDR2 is FQGNSA. V lost 1 base and J lost 5, with 11 bases in between. CDR3 length equals 14 residues. CDR3 DNA sequence: TGTGCCAGCAGCTTAGTTAGGGGGGAGACTGAAGCTTTCTTT. This gives the protein CASSLVRGETEAFF.

This clonotype has a count of ten or more. The chain carries TRBV7-8 and TRBJ2-2; a possible D gene is TRBD2 (5 bases). The V end was cut by 5 bases, the J end by 2 bases, with 12 bases between. Germline CDR1 SGHVS, CDR2 FQNEAQ. The CDR3 loop spans 15 amino acids. CDR3 residues: CASSASGPNTGELFF. The CDR3 bases are TGTGCCAGCAGCGCAAGCGGACCCAACACCGGGGAGCTGTTTTTT.

This clonotype has ten or more counts. The V call is TRBV19, the J call TRBJ1-1, with 9 bases matching TRBD1. The germline V gene encodes CDR1 LNHDA and CDR2 SQIVND (reference sequence). J lost 3 bases, V lost 9 bases, and 5 bases had no gene match. The CDR3 is made up of 13 amino acids. The CDR3 DNA sequence: TGTGCCAGCTCCTGGGACAGGGACACTGAAGCTTTCTTT. Amino acids: CASSWDRDTEAFF.

This clonotype was picked up many times. This chain joins TRBV20-1 and TRBJ2-2, with 9 bases fitting TRBD2. CDR3 length: 17 residues. Per germline, CDR1 DFQATT and CDR2 SNEGSKA (reference sequence). The ends lost 6 bases at V and 7 bases at J; junction bases unmatched: 18. CDR3 loop: CSARGRWRGGVVGELFF. As DNA, the CDR3 is TGCAGTGCCAGGGGAAGGTGGCGCGGGGGGGTTGTCGGGGAGCTGTTTTTT.